This T cell receptor (beta chain) appears in the sequencing data of a study of control samples from healthy donors and cancer patients. Per germline, CDR1 KGHDR and CDR2 SFDVKD. The V end lost 4 bases, the J end lost 3 bases, and 12 bases lay between the germline ends. The CDR3 totals 14 residues. TCRdb's copy holds only in-frame clones and misses some; the assay was immunoSEQ multiplex PCR. This sample has about 150,000 clones, with 75% to 95% found just once. Sequences were obtained from blood. The V gene is TRBV24-1, the J gene TRBJ2-7; D is unclear. The clonotype was recovered from a man younger than 40 in good health. CDR3 sequence: CATSEFTDFYEQYF. CDR3 bases: TGTGCCACCAGTGAGTTCACAGACTTCTACGAGCAGTACTTC.